These T cell receptor beta chains were read from a single sample in a study of CD8+CD57+ T cells in acquired aplastic anemia. TCRdb ran MiXCR on the reads and lists one entry per CDR3 protein. The sample yields roughly 420,000 distinct CDR3 sequences, 65% to 80% seen once. The sample consisted of sorted CD4+, CD8+, or CD8+CD57+ T cells (not recorded which) from PBMCs. The source is a human donor in good health, serving as a control. Both conserved end residues are part of each CDR3. The D gene is left open where the match is weak. Size is omitted from some rows. Given values are once, few, many or a class for expanded clones.

d_call: .
v_call: TRBV7-4
clone_size: .
j_call: TRBJ1-5
cdr3_aa: CASSEQVSPHHF
cdr3_nt: TGTGCCAGCAGTGAGCAGGTAAGCCCCCACCATTTT

d_call: .
v_call: TRBV5-1
clone_size: .
j_call: TRBJ2-2
cdr3_aa: CASSPRRDSNTGELSF
cdr3_nt: TGTGCCAGCAGTCCCCGGCGAGACTCTAACACCGGGGAGCTGTCTTTT

d_call: .
v_call: TRBV7-3
clone_size: .
j_call: TRBJ1-5
cdr3_aa: CASSWIQNNQPQHF
cdr3_nt: TGTGCCAGCAGCTGGATACAGAATAATCAGCCCCAGCATTTT

d_call: .
v_call: TRBV11-3
clone_size: many
j_call: TRBJ2-1
cdr3_aa: CASSRRDNEQFF
cdr3_nt: TGTGCCAGCAGCCGCCGGGACAATGAGCAGTTCTTC

d_call: .
v_call: TRBV7-2
clone_size: .
j_call: TRBJ2-1
cdr3_aa: CASSATTARSYDQQFF
cdr3_nt: TGTGCCAGCAGCGCTACGACAGCTAGGTCCTACGATCAGCAGTTCTTC

d_call: .
v_call: TRBV7-2
clone_size: .
j_call: TRBJ2-5
cdr3_aa: CASSFVGDQASQYF
cdr3_nt: TGTGCCAGCAGCTTTGTGGGGGACCAAGCGTCCCAGTACTTC

d_call: .
v_call: TRBV7-2
clone_size: once
j_call: TRBJ2-3
cdr3_aa: CASSLAIRLAGTSTDTQYF
cdr3_nt: TGTGCCAGCAGTTTAGCGATAAGGCTAGCCGGTACGAGCACAGATACGCAGTATTTT

d_call: .
v_call: TRBV20-1
clone_size: .
j_call: TRBJ1-2
cdr3_aa: CSARGDYEQCYTF
cdr3_nt: TGCAGTGCTAGAGGGGACTACGAGCAGTGCTACACCTTC

d_call: .
v_call: TRBV6-2/TRBV6-3
clone_size: .
j_call: TRBJ1-6
cdr3_aa: CASSTRPGSGPSPLHF
cdr3_nt: TGTGCCAGCTCCACGCGACCGGGATCGGGGCCTTCACCCCTCCACTTT

d_call: TRBD1
v_call: TRBV6-2/TRBV6-3
clone_size: many
j_call: TRBJ2-7
cdr3_aa: CASSGQGQGREQYF
cdr3_nt: TGTGCCAGCAGTGGACAGGGGCAAGGGAGGGAGCAGTACTTC

d_call: .
v_call: TRBV29-1
clone_size: few
j_call: TRBJ2-5
cdr3_aa: CSAKTGTQYF
cdr3_nt: TGCAGCGCGAAGACAGGGACCCAGTACTTC

d_call: .
v_call: TRBV6-6
clone_size: many
j_call: TRBJ1-5
cdr3_aa: CASSYTGPDSNQPQHF
cdr3_nt: TGTGCCAGCAGTTACACAGGGCCGGATAGCAATCAGCCCCAGCATTTT

d_call: TRBD2
v_call: TRBV7-3
clone_size: .
j_call: TRBJ2-3
cdr3_aa: CASSQGPRGAGTHTQYF
cdr3_nt: TGCGCCAGCAGCCAAGGTCCGCGGGGGGCCGGGACACATACGCAGTATTTT

d_call: .
v_call: TRBV4-3
clone_size: many
j_call: TRBJ1-4
cdr3_aa: CASSQGVIDEKLFF
cdr3_nt: TGCGCCAGCAGCCAAGGGGTCATAGATGAAAAACTGTTTTTT

d_call: .
v_call: TRBV19
clone_size: many
j_call: TRBJ2-2
cdr3_aa: CASKPGRNTGELFF
cdr3_nt: TGTGCCAGTAAACCAGGCCGTAACACCGGGGAGCTGTTTTTT

d_call: .
v_call: TRBV19
clone_size: many
j_call: TRBJ1-1
cdr3_aa: CASSPQGADTEAFF
cdr3_nt: TGTGCCAGTAGTCCTCAGGGTGCTGACACTGAAGCTTTCTTT

d_call: .
v_call: TRBV7-2
clone_size: .
j_call: TRBJ1-2
cdr3_aa: CASSVATRGDGYTF
cdr3_nt: TGTGCCAGCAGCGTAGCTACGCGAGGGGATGGCTACACCTTC

d_call: TRBD2
v_call: TRBV10-3
clone_size: .
j_call: TRBJ2-7
cdr3_aa: CASSAQAGSYNELFF
cdr3_nt: TGTGCCAGCAGTGCCCAAGCGGGGAGTTACAATGAGTTGTTCTTC

d_call: TRBD2
v_call: TRBV12-3/TRBV12-4
clone_size: .
j_call: TRBJ2-5
cdr3_aa: CASRIAGGMVEETQYF
cdr3_nt: TGTGCCAGCAGGATAGCGGGGGGGATGGTCGAAGAGACCCAGTACTTC

d_call: TRBD1
v_call: TRBV7-9
clone_size: .
j_call: TRBJ1-6
cdr3_aa: CASLGQGHSPLHF
cdr3_nt: TGTGCCAGTTTGGGACAGGGTCATTCACCCCTCCACTTT

d_call: TRBD2
v_call: TRBV20-1
clone_size: .
j_call: TRBJ2-5
cdr3_aa: CSALAGSQETQYF
cdr3_nt: TGCAGCGCTCTAGCGGGGTCTCAAGAGACCCAGTACTTC

d_call: TRBD1
v_call: TRBV3-1
clone_size: .
j_call: TRBJ1-1
cdr3_aa: CASSLGTVNTEAFF
cdr3_nt: TGTGCCAGCAGCCTCGGGACAGTTAACACTGAAGCTTTCTTT

d_call: .
v_call: TRBV2
clone_size: .
j_call: TRBJ2-1
cdr3_aa: CASRDGQVYTEQFF
cdr3_nt: TGTGCCAGCAGGGACGGCCAGGTGTACACTGAGCAGTTCTTC

d_call: TRBD2
v_call: TRBV20-1
clone_size: few
j_call: TRBJ2-2
cdr3_aa: CSARGDSGGDTGELFF
cdr3_nt: TGCAGTGCTAGAGGGGATAGCGGGGGGGACACCGGGGAGCTGTTTTTT

d_call: .
v_call: TRBV6-6
clone_size: few
j_call: TRBJ1-1
cdr3_aa: CASSYDMNTEAFF
cdr3_nt: TGTGCCAGCAGTTATGATATGAACACTGAAGCTTTCTTT

d_call: .
v_call: TRBV2
clone_size: .
j_call: TRBJ1-6
cdr3_aa: CASSSTTPLHF
cdr3_nt: TGTGCCAGCAGCTCCACGACACCCCTCCACTTT

d_call: TRBD1
v_call: TRBV19
clone_size: .
j_call: TRBJ1-5
cdr3_aa: CASSVGDRGGSVTEHF
cdr3_nt: TGTGCCAGCAGTGTAGGGGACAGGGGAGGATCGGTAACCGAGCATTTT

d_call: .
v_call: TRBV20-1
clone_size: .
j_call: TRBJ2-4
cdr3_aa: CSATTGNGLGIQYF
cdr3_nt: TGCAGTGCCACCACTGGGAACGGGTTAGGCATTCAGTACTTC

d_call: TRBD1
v_call: TRBV4-1
clone_size: many
j_call: TRBJ1-3
cdr3_aa: CASSTGTGGGNTIYF
cdr3_nt: TGCGCCAGCAGCACCGGGACAGGGGGAGGAAACACCATATATTTT

d_call: .
v_call: TRBV7-2
clone_size: once
j_call: TRBJ1-1
cdr3_aa: CASSVRRSTEAFF
cdr3_nt: TGTGCCAGCAGCGTACGTCGAAGCACTGAAGCTTTCTTT

d_call: .
v_call: TRBV5-1
clone_size: many
j_call: TRBJ1-1
cdr3_aa: CASSSNSFRGVGEAFF
cdr3_nt: TGCGCCAGCAGCTCCAATAGCTTCAGGGGCGTTGGAGAAGCTTTCTTT

d_call: .
v_call: TRBV7-2
clone_size: once
j_call: TRBJ2-5
cdr3_aa: CASSTKGCQKTLYF
cdr3_nt: TGTGCCAGCAGTACGAAGGGTTGCCAAAAGACCCTTTACTTC

d_call: .
v_call: TRBV20-1
clone_size: .
j_call: TRBJ1-5
cdr3_aa: CSATDGAISNQPQHF
cdr3_nt: TGCAGTGCTACGGACGGAGCAATCAGCAATCAGCCCCAGCATTTT

d_call: .
v_call: TRBV10-3
clone_size: .
j_call: TRBJ2-7
cdr3_aa: CAISESAFSYEQYF
cdr3_nt: TGTGCCATCAGTGAGTCAGCTTTCTCCTACGAGCAGTACTTC

d_call: .
v_call: TRBV7-6
clone_size: .
j_call: TRBJ2-6
cdr3_aa: CASSLAETGANVLTF
cdr3_nt: TGTGCCAGCAGCTTAGCTGAGACTGGGGCCAACGTCCTGACTTTC

d_call: TRBD2
v_call: TRBV5-5
clone_size: .
j_call: TRBJ2-1
cdr3_aa: CASSGLASGVIETQFF
cdr3_nt: TGTGCCAGCAGCGGGCTGGCTAGCGGGGTAATTGAGACCCAGTTCTTC

d_call: TRBD1
v_call: TRBV12-3/TRBV12-4
clone_size: many
j_call: TRBJ1-1
cdr3_aa: CASSLLQGTEAFF
cdr3_nt: TGTGCCAGCAGTTTATTACAGGGGACTGAAGCTTTCTTT

d_call: TRBD2
v_call: TRBV20-1
clone_size: many
j_call: TRBJ2-3
cdr3_aa: CSARDPRGGWETDTQYF
cdr3_nt: TGCAGTGCTAGAGACCCTCGGGGGGGATGGGAAACAGATACGCAGTATTTT

d_call: .
v_call: TRBV5-8
clone_size: many
j_call: TRBJ1-2
cdr3_aa: CASSLFGRQQYGYTF
cdr3_nt: TGTGCCAGCAGCTTGTTTGGGCGACAGCAATATGGCTACACCTTC

d_call: .
v_call: TRBV9
clone_size: many
j_call: TRBJ1-1
cdr3_aa: CASSVAGTIQTEAFF
cdr3_nt: TGTGCCAGCAGCGTAGCAGGCACTATTCAGACTGAAGCTTTCTTT

d_call: .
v_call: TRBV29-1
clone_size: many
j_call: TRBJ2-2
cdr3_aa: CSVDRTAAGELFF
cdr3_nt: TGCAGCGTCGATAGGACAGCCGCGGGGGAGCTGTTTTTT

d_call: .
v_call: TRBV7-7
clone_size: .
j_call: TRBJ1-1
cdr3_aa: CASSFCRGRLTTPFF
cdr3_nt: TGTGCCAGCAGCTTTTGTAGAGGGCGGCTGACTACACCTTTCTTT

d_call: .
v_call: TRBV9
clone_size: many
j_call: TRBJ2-1
cdr3_aa: CASSAGGGDYNEQFF
cdr3_nt: TGTGCCAGCAGCGCCGGAGGGGGGGACTACAATGAGCAGTTCTTC

d_call: .
v_call: TRBV7-3
clone_size: once
j_call: TRBJ2-7
cdr3_aa: CASSFQNEQIFGPEQYF
cdr3_nt: .

d_call: .
v_call: TRBV9
clone_size: .
j_call: TRBJ1-1
cdr3_aa: CASSPSRGFGNTEAFF
cdr3_nt: TGTGCCAGCAGCCCATCGAGGGGGTTCGGGAACACTGAAGCTTTCTTT

d_call: .
v_call: TRBV9
clone_size: .
j_call: TRBJ2-5
cdr3_aa: CASSNSRETQYF
cdr3_nt: TGTGCCAGCAGCAACTCAAGGGAGACCCAGTACTTC

d_call: .
v_call: TRBV9
clone_size: .
j_call: TRBJ1-1
cdr3_aa: CASSVGVNTEAFSFF
cdr3_nt: TGTGCCAGCAGCGTAGGAGTGAACACTGAAGCTTTCTCTTTCTTT

d_call: TRBD2
v_call: TRBV6-5
clone_size: many
j_call: TRBJ2-7
cdr3_aa: CATREGWVRYEQYF
cdr3_nt: TGTGCCACTCGGGAGGGGTGGGTACGCTACGAGCAGTACTTC

d_call: .
v_call: TRBV24-1
clone_size: many
j_call: TRBJ1-2
cdr3_aa: CATSDSTVYTF
cdr3_nt: TGTGCCACCAGTGATTCGACAGTTTACACCTTC

d_call: TRBD1
v_call: TRBV7-2
clone_size: .
j_call: TRBJ1-2
cdr3_aa: CASSSFRQGVDF
cdr3_nt: TGTGCCAGCAGCTCATTCCGACAGGGGGTGGACTTC

d_call: .
v_call: TRBV10-2
clone_size: .
j_call: TRBJ1-5
cdr3_aa: CASSEIGEPTCTQHF
cdr3_nt: TGCGCCAGCAGTGAGATTGGTGAGCCCACATGTACGCAGCATTTT

d_call: TRBD1
v_call: TRBV4-3
clone_size: .
j_call: TRBJ2-7
cdr3_aa: CASRPTGGLCEQYF
cdr3_nt: TGCGCCAGCAGGCCGACAGGGGGCCTCTGCGAGCAGTACTTC

d_call: TRBD2
v_call: TRBV6-5
clone_size: many
j_call: TRBJ2-7
cdr3_aa: CASSYSPSGGTYEQYF
cdr3_nt: TGTGCCAGCAGTTACTCGCCTAGCGGGGGAACCTACGAGCAGTACTTC

d_call: .
v_call: TRBV11-2
clone_size: .
j_call: TRBJ2-7
cdr3_aa: CASSRTGTFYEQYF
cdr3_nt: TGTGCCAGCAGCCGCACAGGGACTTTCTACGAGCAGTACTTC